The 30 T cell receptor beta chains below all came from one sample that was sequenced in a study of T cell responses to AZD1222 COVID-19 vaccine. TCRdb keeps only in-frame clones here, not all; method: immunoSEQ multiplex PCR. The sample has roughly 120,000 clones, approximately 90% seen once. This sample comprised peripheral blood, obtained 28 days after the second AZD1222 dose. The receptors come from an adult who received the AZD1222 COVID-19 vaccine.

The gene calls are TRBV6-5 and TRBJ1-1; no clear D. The CDR3 is 14 amino acids. Germline CDR1 reads MNHEY; CDR2 reads SVGAGI. With 5 bases removed from V and 5 bases from J, the gap between germline ends came to 15 bases. The CDR3 reads CASSTTVAGTEAFF. The CDR3 bases are TGTGCCAGCAGTACCACCGTGGCGGGGACTGAAGCTTTCTTT.

The genes are TRBV28 and TRBJ2-5, with D unresolved. Trimming took off 6 bases at V and 5 bases at J, with 10 bases between the two ends. The length of the CDR3 is 12 residues. Germline V lookup: CDR1 MDHEN, CDR2 SYDVKM. CDR3 protein: CASSPVMETQYF. In DNA, the CDR3 is TGTGCCAGCAGCCCTGTAATGGAGACCCAGTACTTC.

The chain is built from TRBV11-2 and TRBJ2-3; tentative D call: TRBD1 (6 bases). The CDR3 extends over 16 amino acids. Germline V gives CDR1 SGHAT, CDR2 FQNNGV. V lost 1 base, J lost 0 bases, and 11 bases lay in between. The CDR3 sequence is CASSLGTASSTDTQYF. The DNA for the CDR3 is TGTGCCAGCAGCTTAGGGACAGCTTCTAGCACAGATACGCAGTATTTT.

Worth noting for this clone: Other DNA sequences in the sample encode the same CDR3. V usage is TRBV19 and J usage is TRBJ1-1, with 8 nucleotides matching TRBD1. J gave up 5 bases and V 0 bases, and 2 bases lay outside the gene matches. The CDR3 runs to 14 residues. Germline CDR1 is LNHDA and CDR2 is SQIVND (reference sequence). This CDR3 reads CASSIDRGRTEAFF. DNA for the CDR3: TGTGCCAGTAGTATAGACAGGGGGCGGACTGAAGCTTTCTTT.

The chain carries TRBV29-1 and TRBJ1-1; 9 positions match TRBD1. The CDR3 consists of 11 residues. V was clipped by 6 bases and J by 8 bases; unmatched bases: 4. Germline CDR1 SQVTM, CDR2 ANQGSEA. The CDR3 is CSVNRGPEAFF. CDR3 nucleotides: TGCAGCGTAAACAGGGGGCCAGAAGCTTTCTTT. Full variable domain (missing parts from reference TRBV29-1 and TRBJ1-1): SAVISQKPSRDICQRGTSLTIQCQVDSQVTMMFWYRQQPGQSLTLIATANQGSEATYESGFVIDKFPISRPNLTFSTLTVSNMSPEDSSIYLCSVNRGPEAFFGQGTRLTVV.

J is TRBJ2-3 and V is TRBV6-5; D perhaps matches TRBD2 (6 bases). Germline CDR1 is MNHEY and CDR2 is SVGAGI. The CDR3 loop spans 15 amino acids. V shed 5 bases and J shed 0 bases, with 12 bases lying between them. CDR3 nucleotides: TGTGCCAGCAGTAGGAGGGAGGCCAGCACAGATACGCAGTATTTT. As protein: CASSRREASTDTQYF.

The genes are TRBV28 and TRBJ1-3, with D possibly being TRBD1 (5 bases). CDR1 and CDR2 from the germline V gene are MDHEN and SYDVKM. This CDR3 contains 14 residues. V was shortened by 1 base and J by 8 bases, with 12 bases between the two germline ends. CDR3 in DNA: TGTGCCAGCAGTTTATTGGGGCAGATGGACACCATATATTTT. It codes for CASSLLGQMDTIYF.

The genes are TRBV16 and TRBJ1-1; D remains ambiguous. The V gene lost 4 bases and the J gene lost 10 bases, with 13 bases spanning the gap. The V gene's germline CDR1 is KGHSY and CDR2 FQNENV. The CDR3 totals 12 residues. Here the CDR3 reads CASSPQLEGAFF. CDR3 in DNA: TGTGCCAGCAGCCCACAACTGGAGGGAGCTTTCTTT. Drawing the rest from reference TRBV16 and TRBJ1-1, the complete variable domain is GEEVAQTPKHLVRGEGQKAKLYCAPIKGHSYVFWYQQVLKNEFKFLISFQNENVFDETGMPKERFSAKCLPNSPCSLEIQATKLEDSAVYFCASSPQLEGAFFGQGTRLTVV.

The CDR3 protein is CASSTPRQGGYGYTF. The CDR3 DNA sequence: TGTGCCAGTAGTACACCCCGACAGGGAGGCTATGGCTACACCTTC. This rearrangement joins TRBV19 to TRBJ1-2; TRBD1 matches at 7 bases. The germline gives CDR1 LNHDA, CDR2 SQIVND (reference sequence). The CDR3 has 15 amino acids. Trimming at V came to 4 bases and at J to 4 bases, leaving 9 bases not matched to a gene.

The chain combines TRBV7-9 with TRBJ2-1, with 7 positions matching TRBD2. Looked up from germline, CDR1 is SEHNR and CDR2 is FQNEAQ (reference sequence). V was pared by 1 base and J by 2 bases, with 11 bases of the junction left unmatched. CDR3 length: 18 amino acids. The CDR3 sequence is CASSLGRASGVTYNEQFF. The DNA of the CDR3 is TGTGCCAGCAGCTTAGGTCGGGCTAGCGGAGTCACCTACAATGAGCAGTTCTTC.

This clone came up once. The V gene is TRBV6-1, the J gene TRBJ1-5; D ambiguous. Germline values: CDR1 MNHNS, CDR2 SASEGT. Between the trimmed V and J ends, which lost 1 base and 0 bases, there was a span of 4 bases. The CDR3 consists of 14 residues. CDR3 nucleotide sequence: TGTGCCAGCAGTGAAGAGTATAGCAATCAGCCCCAGCATTTT. This encodes CASSEEYSNQPQHF.

CDR3 DNA: TGTGCCAGCAGTGAAATCACAGCCTACGAGCAGTACTTC. This translates into CASSEITAYEQYF. The chain carries TRBV2 and TRBJ2-7, with D hard to call. There are 13 residues in the CDR3. Germline V gives CDR1 SNHLY, CDR2 FYNNEI. V was shortened by 2 bases and J by 2 bases, with 7 bases between the two germline ends.

This chain joins TRBV7-8 and TRBJ2-5, with D hard to call. Germline V gene data show CDR1 as SGHVS and CDR2 as FQNEAQ. This CDR3 region has 14 residues. V gave up 1 base and J gave up 3 bases, with 9 bases separating them. DNA of the CDR3: TGTGCCAGCAGCTTAGGGGCGGCTGAAGAGACCCAGTACTTC. This sequence encodes CASSLGAAEETQYF.

V usage is TRBV28 and J usage is TRBJ2-7, with 14 bases lining up with TRBD2. The trim removed 6 bases at V and 5 bases at J, leaving 9 bases unmatched. CDR1 is MDHEN, CDR2 SYDVKM, per germline. The CDR3 runs 16 residues. For the CDR3, the DNA is TGTGCCAGCAGCGGGACTAGCGGGAGTTGGGGCGACGAGCAGTACTTC. Translation: CASSGTSGSWGDEQYF.

V gene TRBV27 combines with J gene TRBJ1-2, with 7 bases identical to TRBD1. Germline V CDR1 and CDR2: MNHEY, SMNVEV (reference sequence). V was clipped by 5 bases and J by 8 bases; unmatched bases: 5. The CDR3 runs to 12 residues. The CDR3 reads CASSTRTGGYTF. The CDR3 DNA follows: TGTGCCAGCAGTACCAGGACAGGCGGCTACACCTTC.

This clone showed up just a few times. The chain carries TRBV2 and TRBJ1-5; D is undetermined. CDR1 is SNHLY and CDR2 is FYNNEI in the germline V gene. The ends were cut back, 2 bases at V and 11 bases at J, with 7 bases in the middle. This CDR3 has 11 residues. This CDR3 reads CASSESKSQHF. In DNA, the CDR3 is TGTGCCAGCAGTGAATCAAAGTCCCAGCATTTT.

V is TRBV13 and J is TRBJ2-3; D is perhaps TRBD2 (5 bases). The V and J ends lost 0 bases and 5 bases respectively, with 18 bases between them. The CDR3 length is 17 residues. Germline V CDR1 and CDR2: PRHDT, FYEKMQ (reference sequence). CDR3 protein: CASSLGAAAIGVDTQYF. The CDR3 DNA reads TGTGCCAGCAGCTTAGGTGCAGCGGCCATTGGGGTAGATACGCAGTATTTT. Complete variable domain (other parts from reference TRBV13 and TRBJ2-3): AAGVIQSPRHLIKEKRETATLKCYPIPRHDTVYWYQQGPGQDPQFLISFYEKMQSDKGSIPDRFSAQQFSDYHSELNMSSLELGDSALYFCASSLGAAAIGVDTQYFGPGTRLTVL.

This clone was observed once. The V call is TRBV4-1, the J call TRBJ1-6; no reliable D call. Germline lookup yields CDR1 MGHRA and CDR2 YSYEKL. There are 15 residues in the CDR3. The ends were cut back, 0 bases at V and 7 bases at J, with 10 bases in the middle. The CDR3 coding sequence is TGCGCCAGCAGCCAAGATCACGACGGAAATTCACCCCTCCACTTT. Protein: CASSQDHDGNSPLHF.

In its sample, this clone was seen once. This chain links TRBV19 with TRBJ2-1, with D perhaps TRBD1 (5 bases). The V end was cut by 0 bases, the J end by 8 bases, with 17 bases between. The CDR3 is 16 amino acids. Per the germline V gene, CDR1 is LNHDA and CDR2 is SQIVND (reference sequence). Here the CDR3 reads CASSIDGFGSRDEQFF. In DNA, the CDR3 is TGTGCCAGTAGTATAGACGGGTTCGGCTCCAGGGATGAGCAGTTCTTC.

The CDR3 region is CASSARLGHTDTQYF. The CDR3 bases are TGTGCCAGCAGCGCACGTCTGGGCCACACAGATACGCAGTATTTT. V and J are TRBV28 and TRBJ2-3, with D unresolved. The CDR3 runs 15 residues. V dropped 6 bases and J dropped 2 bases, with 15 bases sitting between them. Germline values: CDR1 MDHEN, CDR2 SYDVKM.

The CDR3 here is CASSPIAGTTDTQYF. The CDR3 DNA reads TGTGCCAGCAGCCCGATAGCGGGTACAACAGATACGCAGTATTTT. This rearrangement joins TRBV7-3 to TRBJ2-3; TRBD2 aligns across 7 bases. The CDR3 length is 15 residues. CDR1 SGHTA and CDR2 FQGTGA come from the germline V gene. Germline trimming cut 5 bases from V and 3 bases from J; bases unmatched to any gene: 8.

This clone was seen once. The chain couples TRBV28 to TRBJ1-2, with D possibly TRBD1 on 5 matching bases. CDR3 length: 13 residues. V dropped 8 bases and J dropped 6 bases, with 16 bases sitting between them. Germline V gene lookup returns CDR1 MDHEN and CDR2 SYDVKM. The CDR3 here is CASSGRLLDGYTF. CDR3 DNA: TGTGCCAGCTCAGGGCGTCTACTGGATGGCTACACCTTC.

This clone showed up just a few times. V usage is TRBV3-1 (or the pseudogene TRBV3-2) and J usage is TRBJ2-5, with D hard to call. The CDR3 is 15 amino acids. The germline V and J ends were trimmed by 1 base and 4 bases, with 13 bases remaining between them. Germline V gene data show CDR1 as LGHDT and CDR2 as YNNKEL (reference sequence). CDR3 DNA: TGTGCCAGCAGCCAAGGATCGTTTGACTCAGAGACCCAGTACTTC. Encoded protein: CASSQGSFDSETQYF.

V usage is TRBV29-1 and J usage is TRBJ1-1; the D is unclear. V lost 2 bases and J lost 7, with 11 bases in between. There are 12 residues in the CDR3. Germline values: CDR1 SQVTM, CDR2 ANQGSEA. The CDR3 sequence is CSVEPGGVEAFF. The CDR3 DNA is TGCAGCGTTGAACCCGGAGGAGTTGAAGCTTTCTTT.

The rearrangement links TRBV28 to TRBJ2-3, with TRBD2 identical over 8 bases. Germline-derived CDR1 and CDR2 are MDHEN and SYDVKM. The CDR3 consists of 14 residues. V gave up 5 bases and J gave up 0 bases; unmatched junction bases: 1. The CDR3 coding sequence is TGTGCCAGCAGTGTAGCGGGAAGCACAGATACGCAGTATTTT. It yields the protein CASSVAGSTDTQYF.

This sequence joins TRBV4-2 and TRBJ1-4; weak D call: TRBD1 (6 bases). The germline gives CDR1 LGHNA, CDR2 YNFKEQ. The CDR3 is 16 residues long. Trimming pared 1 base from V and 6 bases from J, leaving 15 bases between. CDR3 amino acids: CASSQAYREDYEKLFF. The CDR3 DNA is TGTGCCAGCAGCCAAGCCTACAGGGAAGACTATGAAAAACTGTTTTTT.

Only one count was recorded for this clone. At one boundary the junction diverges from the germline segment, which might be a read error. This chain uses TRBV7-7 with TRBJ2-1, with 7 bases aligning to TRBD2. CDR3 length: 15 amino acids. Germline V gives CDR1 SSHAT, CDR2 FNYEAQ (reference sequence). CDR3 nucleotide sequence: TGTGCTAGCAGCCCCGGGAGGTGGGAGGGTGGTGAGCAGTTCTTC. Protein: CASSPGRWEGGEQFF.

The rearrangement links TRBV29-1 to TRBJ1-2; D gene ambiguous. The CDR3 has 11 amino acids. With 7 bases removed from V and 4 bases from J, the gap between germline ends came to 10 bases. Germline V gives CDR1 SQVTM, CDR2 ANQGSEA. The CDR3 region has the DNA TGCAGCGCGTTTCTGAGCTATGGCTACACCTTC. It translates to CSAFLSYGYTF. Together with reference TRBV29-1 and TRBJ1-2, the CDR3 gives the full variable domain: SAVISQKPSRDICQRGTSLTIQCQVDSQVTMMFWYRQQPGQSLTLIATANQGSEATYESGFVIDKFPISRPNLTFSTLTVSNMSPEDSSIYLCSAFLSYGYTFGSGTRLTVV.

This clone has a single count. A much larger clone is a single base away; this may be a read error. The chain has TRBV2 and TRBJ1-1; no firm D call. The CDR3 loop spans 13 amino acids. Trimming cost V 1 base and J 1 base, with 4 bases left between them. The V gene's germline CDR1 is SNHLY and CDR2 FYNNEI. The CDR3 reads CASSEGANTEAFF. Written as DNA, the CDR3 is TGTGCCAGCAGTGAAGGAGCGAACACTGAAGCTTTCTTT.

The V call is TRBV19, the J call TRBJ1-1; a possible D gene is TRBD1 (5 bases). The V gene's germline CDR1 is LNHDA and CDR2 SQIVND (reference sequence). V was clipped by 9 bases and J by 3 bases, with 26 bases between them. The length of the CDR3 is 17 residues. For the CDR3, the DNA is TGTGCCAGCCAAGTAGGGGAGGGTCTAGAAAGAGACACTGAAGCTTTCTTT. It codes for CASQVGEGLERDTEAFF.